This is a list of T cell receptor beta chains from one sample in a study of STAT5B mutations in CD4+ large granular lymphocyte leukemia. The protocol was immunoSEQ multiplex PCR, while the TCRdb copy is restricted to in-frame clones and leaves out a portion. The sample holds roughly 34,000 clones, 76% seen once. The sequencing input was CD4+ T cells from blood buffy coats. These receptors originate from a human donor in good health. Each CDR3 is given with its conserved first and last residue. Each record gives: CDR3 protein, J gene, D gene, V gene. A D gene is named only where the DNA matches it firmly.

CDR3 protein: CASSLMGARYNEQFF; J gene: TRBJ2-1; D gene: -; V gene: TRBV7-3
CDR3 protein: CASSWGGRTEAFF; J gene: TRBJ1-1; D gene: -; V gene: TRBV28
CDR3 protein: CSGGQYQPDNYGYTF; J gene: TRBJ1-2; D gene: -; V gene: TRBV29-1
CDR3 protein: CASSLASQFHLTGPTYEQYF; J gene: TRBJ2-7; D gene: TRBD1; V gene: TRBV7-2
CDR3 protein: CASSKPQGALGYGYTF; J gene: TRBJ1-2; D gene: -; V gene: TRBV19
CDR3 protein: CASSPDSPIYF; J gene: TRBJ1-3; D gene: -; V gene: TRBV18
CDR3 protein: CASVGGAQFF; J gene: TRBJ2-1; D gene: TRBD2; V gene: TRBV12-5
CDR3 protein: CASSLGWAANTGELFF; J gene: TRBJ2-2; D gene: -; V gene: TRBV5-4
CDR3 protein: CASSLQPTSGGEETQYF; J gene: TRBJ2-5; D gene: TRBD2; V gene: TRBV5-1
CDR3 protein: CASVLDRFAGNTIYF; J gene: TRBJ1-3; D gene: -; V gene: TRBV6-1
CDR3 protein: CASSRTGLAGEETQYF; J gene: TRBJ2-5; D gene: TRBD2; V gene: TRBV4-1
CDR3 protein: CATSRGGIAAEQYF; J gene: TRBJ2-7; D gene: -; V gene: TRBV15
CDR3 protein: CASSHLLMQYF; J gene: TRBJ2-3; D gene: -; V gene: TRBV4-1
CDR3 protein: CASSVPGQGADTQYF; J gene: TRBJ2-3; D gene: TRBD1; V gene: TRBV2
CDR3 protein: CASSITPGNTIYF; J gene: TRBJ1-3; D gene: -; V gene: TRBV19
CDR3 protein: CASSLGLAGSNEQFF; J gene: TRBJ2-1; D gene: TRBD2; V gene: TRBV7-2
CDR3 protein: CASSLNRNTGELFF; J gene: TRBJ2-2; D gene: -; V gene: TRBV5-1
CDR3 protein: CASSNRTPKTQYF; J gene: TRBJ2-5; D gene: -; V gene: TRBV5-6
CDR3 protein: CASSSSGSFSYNEQFF; J gene: TRBJ2-1; D gene: TRBD2; V gene: TRBV7-2
CDR3 protein: CASSLSRGGEQFF; J gene: TRBJ2-1; D gene: -; V gene: TRBV7-3
CDR3 protein: CASSLLLNTEAFF; J gene: TRBJ1-1; D gene: -; V gene: TRBV5-4
CDR3 protein: CASSAQGLGGQATQYF; J gene: TRBJ2-5; D gene: -; V gene: TRBV5-1
CDR3 protein: CASSSSGGARYNEQFF; J gene: TRBJ2-1; D gene: TRBD2; V gene: TRBV19
CDR3 protein: CASRPGTAPYGYTF; J gene: TRBJ1-2; D gene: TRBD1; V gene: TRBV19
CDR3 protein: CASSLVGQNNQPQHF; J gene: TRBJ1-5; D gene: -; V gene: TRBV5-5
CDR3 protein: CASSLTGAGTSTDTQYF; J gene: TRBJ2-3; D gene: TRBD2; V gene: TRBV7-3
CDR3 protein: CASSLILAGGLNEQFF; J gene: TRBJ2-1; D gene: TRBD2; V gene: TRBV27
CDR3 protein: CASSLGQGVGYEQYF; J gene: TRBJ2-7; D gene: TRBD1; V gene: TRBV18
CDR3 protein: CASSIHRGQGDEQYF; J gene: TRBJ2-7; D gene: TRBD1; V gene: TRBV27
CDR3 protein: CASSLYQGLSTDTQYF; J gene: TRBJ2-3; D gene: -; V gene: TRBV5-4
CDR3 protein: CASREQGYEQYF; J gene: TRBJ2-7; D gene: -; V gene: TRBV2
CDR3 protein: CASSRDRQETQYF; J gene: TRBJ2-5; D gene: TRBD1; V gene: TRBV18
CDR3 protein: CASSLAKNIQYF; J gene: TRBJ2-4; D gene: -; V gene: TRBV5-8
CDR3 protein: CASSFSSGTSGRVDTQYF; J gene: TRBJ2-3; D gene: TRBD2; V gene: TRBV7-9
CDR3 protein: CASSVGQGKETQYF; J gene: TRBJ2-5; D gene: TRBD1; V gene: TRBV7-9
CDR3 protein: CASSQYRGQKETQYF; J gene: TRBJ2-5; D gene: TRBD1; V gene: TRBV27
CDR3 protein: CASRKPGTVEKLFF; J gene: TRBJ1-4; D gene: -; V gene: TRBV19